By share of the sample, the clone carrying this T cell receptor beta chain is medium-sized. Antigen specificity is unknown. Being off target in a library aimed at alpha chains, this beta chain has a size of little meaning. This specimen comes from a study of spatial heterogeneity in lung cancer. Across the study: Tumor regions showed TCR transcript counts that correlated strongly with a T cell module score from matched bulk RNA-seq.

Via MiXCR, TCRdb re-called the 5' RACE reads, giving one row per CDR3 protein. The sample yields some 6,000 distinct CDR3 sequences, approximately 15% seen once. Germline V gives CDR1 MDHEN, CDR2 SYDVKM. V lost 5 bases, J lost 1 base, and 11 bases lay in between. The CDR3 extends over 15 amino acids. Time point noted: sample taken at primary tumor resection. Overall study findings and caveats: Mutation tallies in tumors tracked expanded intratumoral alpha and beta TCR counts.

The rearrangement links TRBV28 to TRBJ1-4, with a tentative D call TRBD1 (5 bases). Sequenced material: lung tumor tissue, taken at surgery. The sequence was obtained from a male donor with early-stage non-small cell lung cancer. The CDR3: CASSRGEGTNEKLFF. DNA of the CDR3: TGTGCCAGCAGTCGGGGGGAGGGAACTAATGAAAAACTGTTTTTT.